The 28 T cell receptor beta chains in this list originate from one sample, sequenced in a study of shared clonotypes between healthy human individuals. The table came from immunoSEQ multiplex PCR; TCRdb's copy has only in-frame clones and leaves some out. This sample carries about 490,000 clones, 79% of them seen once, and the ten largest clones take 10% to 15%. Sequenced material: PBMCs. The receptors originated from a woman aged 40 to 50 in good health. Some clones in this sample may be carry-over from other donors' samples.

V usage is TRBV11-2 and J usage is TRBJ2-3; a weak D match, TRBD2 (7 bases). V lost 5 bases to trimming and J lost 1 base, with 16 bases between them. Germline CDR1 and CDR2: SGHAT and FQNNGV. CDR3 length: 16 amino acids. The CDR3 DNA is TGTGCCAGCAGCCCTCTAGGGGGAGGGCGCACAGATACGCAGTATTTT. It translates to CASSPLGGGRTDTQYF.

The chain links TRBV29-1 to TRBJ1-1; D gene ambiguous. The CDR3 spans 14 residues. CDR1 is SQVTM and CDR2 is ANQGSEA in the germline V gene. The V and J ends lost 6 bases and 4 bases respectively, with 18 bases between them. Written as DNA, the CDR3 is TGCAGCGTCAAATACAGCAGCTGGGGCACTGAAGCTTTCTTT. Translation: CSVKYSSWGTEAFF.

The chain recombines TRBV5-6 with TRBJ2-3; 15 nucleotides agree with TRBD2. Trimming at V came to 4 bases and at J to 3 bases, leaving 3 bases not matched to a gene. Germline V gene data show CDR1 as SGHDT and CDR2 as YYEEEE. CDR3 length: 16 residues. The CDR3 DNA sequence: TGTGCCAGCAGCCGGACTAGCGGGAGGGTAACAGATACGCAGTATTTT. It specifies CASSRTSGRVTDTQYF.

The V call is TRBV30, the J call TRBJ2-3; TRBD2 agrees at 7 bases. The CDR3 has 14 amino acids. Germline CDR1 and CDR2: GTSNPN and SVGIG (reference sequence). The junction had 4 bases not matched to a gene; V was cut back by 4 bases and J by 0 bases. The CDR3 DNA is TGTGCCTGGACCCCTAGCGGAAGCACAGATACGCAGTATTTT. As protein: CAWTPSGSTDTQYF.

This clone was detected ten times or more. The rearrangement links TRBV7-2 to TRBJ2-5; 11 bases are a match to TRBD2. Germline lookup yields CDR1 SGHTA and CDR2 FQGNSA. The ends lost 3 bases at V and 10 bases at J; junction bases unmatched: 10. The CDR3 is made up of 15 amino acids. CDR3 loop: CASSFLAGGPGGQYF. Written as DNA, the CDR3 is TGTGCCAGCAGCTTCCTAGCGGGAGGACCGGGGGGCCAGTACTTC. The variable domain in full, completed from reference TRBV7-2 and TRBJ2-5, reads GAGVSQSPSNKVTEKGKDVELRCDPISGHTALYWYRQSLGQGLEFLIYFQGNSAPDKSGLPSDRFSAERTGGSVSTLTIQRTQQEDSAVYLCASSFLAGGPGGQYFGPGTRLLVL.

For this clone: Compared with germline, one end of the junction differs, possibly owing to a read error. As DNA, the CDR3 is TGTGCCAGCAGCTTAGGGACAGGGGGCCCTGGTGCCTTC. Residues: CASSLGTGGPGAF. This sequence joins TRBV7-9 and TRBJ1-2; TRBD1 aligns across 11 bases. CDR3 length equals 13 residues. Germline-derived CDR1 and CDR2 are SEHNR and FQNEAQ (reference sequence). Together with reference TRBV7-9 and TRBJ1-2, the CDR3 gives the full variable domain: DTGVSQNPRHKITKRGQNVTFRCDPISEHNRLYWYRQTLGQGPEFLTYFQNEAQLEKSRLLSDRFSAERPKGSFSTLEIQRTEQGDSAMYLCASSLGTGGPGAFGSGTRLTVV.

To note about this clone: A much more abundant neighbour one base away suggests this may be a read error. The V and J genes are TRBV4-2 and TRBJ2-3; TRBD2 agrees at 7 bases. With V trimmed by 0 bases and J by 4 bases, 4 bases remained unmatched. Germline-derived CDR1 and CDR2 are LGHNA and YNFKEQ. This CDR3 contains 15 residues. In DNA, the CDR3 is TGTGCCAGCAGCCAAGATGGGGACTACGCAGATACGCAGTATTTT. Amino acid sequence: CASSQDGDYADTQYF.

Comment on this clone: This is likely a read error, given that the CDR3 carries no conserved phenylalanine or tryptophan at its end. Because the CDR3's place on the DNA is in doubt, the DNA is left out and the CDR3 is given as listed by TCRdb. The V gene is TRBV10-1, the J gene TRBJ1-4; the DNA was not used to check the table's D call, TRBD1. The germline V gene encodes CDR1 WNHNN and CDR2 SYGVQD (reference sequence). The CDR3 sequence runs 12 residues, both termini included. This chain's CDR3 is CASTTRDRGRGS.

The V gene is TRBV10-3, the J gene TRBJ2-1; no reliable D call. The CDR3 totals 15 residues. Per germline, CDR1 ENHRY and CDR2 SYGVKD. V was trimmed by 2 bases and J by 2 bases, leaving 10 bases between them. In DNA, the CDR3 is TGTGCCATCAGTGAGCTCTCGGGCACCTACAATGAGCAGTTCTTC. This gives the protein CAISELSGTYNEQFF.

This clone was counted between two and nine times. The V gene is TRBV30, the J gene TRBJ1-5, with a tentative D call TRBD1 (6 bases). Deletions cut 5 bases from V and 0 bases from J, with 14 bases between. Germline V gene data show CDR1 as GTSNPN and CDR2 as SVGIG (reference sequence). The CDR3 is 15 amino acids. The CDR3 DNA is TGTGCCTGGGCGGGGGCAGACCCTAGCAATCAGCCCCAGCATTTT. Protein sequence: CAWAGADPSNQPQHF.

This rearrangement joins TRBV11-2 to TRBJ2-1, with D unresolved. Germline V lookup: CDR1 SGHAT, CDR2 FQNNGV. The CDR3 length is 18 residues. Trimming stripped 1 base from V and 0 bases from J, with 16 bases between. The CDR3 here is CASSLVQDGGLSYNEQFF. CDR3 sequence (DNA): TGTGCCAGCAGCTTAGTGCAAGACGGTGGCCTCTCCTACAATGAGCAGTTCTTC.

The chain is built from TRBV2 and TRBJ1-2, with unresolved D. The germline V and J ends were trimmed by 3 bases and 3 bases, with 14 bases remaining between them. This CDR3 contains 15 residues. CDR1 and CDR2 from the germline V gene are SNHLY and FYNNEI. In nucleotides, the CDR3 is TGTGCCAGCAGTGACACCAGGCAGTCTTACTATGGCTACACCTTC. It yields the protein CASSDTRQSYYGYTF.

The rearrangement links TRBV18 to TRBJ2-7, with TRBD2 matching 12 bases. The CDR3 is made up of 15 amino acids. Germline V gives CDR1 KGHSH, CDR2 LQKENI. V shed 3 bases and J 1 base; nucleotides not matched to a gene: 1. The CDR3 DNA reads as TGTGCCAGCTCACCGACTAGCGGGAGATCCTACGAGCAGTACTTC. This codes for CASSPTSGRSYEQYF.

The chain has TRBV15 and TRBJ2-1; D gene uncertain. V shed 0 bases and J shed 3 bases, with 9 bases lying between them. The CDR3 is made up of 15 amino acids. Germline V gene sequence: CDR1 LNHNV, CDR2 YYDKDF (reference sequence). CDR3 region: CATSRDMADYNEQFF. The CDR3 bases are TGTGCCACCAGCAGAGATATGGCGGACTACAATGAGCAGTTCTTC.

This clone was observed a single time. CDR3 sequence (DNA): TGTGCCAGCAGTCAAAGACGGAGTGGGGATCAGCCCCAGCATTTT. Translating it yields CASSQRRSGDQPQHF. The chain uses TRBV27 and TRBJ1-5; D unclear. CDR3 length equals 15 residues. Trimming stripped 5 bases from V and 5 bases from J, with 16 bases between. CDR1 MNHEY and CDR2 SMNVEV come from the germline V gene (reference sequence).

In this sample, this clone turned up many times. The gene calls are TRBV7-2 and TRBJ2-3, with D maybe TRBD2 (5 bases). From germline, CDR1 is SGHTA and CDR2 FQGNSA. Trimming shortened V by 2 bases and J by 0 bases, and 9 bases separated the two germline ends. The CDR3 length is 15 residues. This CDR3 reads CASSLQAVSTDTQYF. The CDR3 DNA sequence: TGTGCCAGCAGCTTACAAGCGGTTAGCACAGATACGCAGTATTTT.

This rearrangement joins TRBV19 to TRBJ2-7, with no clear D. The CDR3 has 15 amino acids. The V and J ends lost 7 bases and 4 bases respectively, with 20 bases between them. Germline loops: CDR1 LNHDA, CDR2 SQIVND (reference sequence). CDR3 protein: CASTAQRIAAYEQYF. The CDR3 coding sequence is TGTGCCAGTACAGCCCAAAGGATCGCCGCGTACGAGCAGTACTTC.

V usage is TRBV7-2 and J usage is TRBJ2-7; 9 nucleotides agree with TRBD1. The V and J ends lost 6 bases and 1 base, in that order; junction bases with no gene match: 4. The germline gives CDR1 SGHTA, CDR2 FQGNSA. This CDR3 region has 14 residues. Written as DNA, the CDR3 is TGTGCCAGCAGACCAGGACAGGGGTCCTACGAGCAGTACTTC. Translation gives CASRPGQGSYEQYF.

V gene TRBV19 combines with J gene TRBJ2-3; 8 nucleotides line up with TRBD2. The germline gives CDR1 LNHDA, CDR2 SQIVND (reference sequence). The V gene end was trimmed by 5 bases and the J gene end by 0 bases; junction bases not matched to a gene: 4. The CDR3 is 15 residues long. Here the CDR3 reads CASSPGGPSTDTQYF. Written as DNA, the CDR3 is TGTGCCAGTAGTCCGGGGGGGCCCAGCACAGATACGCAGTATTTT.

In its sample, this clone was seen once. The chain carries TRBV11-2 and TRBJ1-3, with unresolved D. Germline V lookup: CDR1 SGHAT, CDR2 FQNNGV. Trimming took 1 base from V and 0 from J, leaving 10 bases between them. The CDR3 extends over 16 amino acids. CDR3 sequence (DNA): TGTGCCAGCAGCTTAGGATTTGGGTTCTCTGGAAACACCATATATTTT. Translating it yields CASSLGFGFSGNTIYF.

The chain is built from TRBV9 and TRBJ2-7, with D perhaps matching TRBD2 (5 bases). Germline CDR1 reads SGDLS; CDR2 reads YYNGEE. There are 15 residues in the CDR3. Trimming cost V 4 bases and J 5 bases, with 19 bases left between them. The CDR3 DNA reads as TGTGCCAGCAGCTCCGGCGGGTGGGGTGAGGACGAGCAGTACTTC. It is translated as CASSSGGWGEDEQYF.

This sequence joins TRBV20-1 and TRBJ2-3; no reliable D call. CDR3 length: 11 amino acids. Germline V gene sequence: CDR1 DFQATT, CDR2 SNEGSKA (reference sequence). Deletions cut 5 bases from V and 4 bases from J, with 7 bases between. CDR3 nucleotide sequence: TGCAGTGCTCGCCATTCAGATACGCAGTATTTT. As protein: CSARHSDTQYF.

The chain carries TRBV18 and TRBJ1-1, with D perhaps matching TRBD1 (5 bases). The germline V and J ends were trimmed by 2 bases and 4 bases, with 14 bases remaining between them. This CDR3 is built from 15 residues. Germline values: CDR1 KGHSH, CDR2 LQKENI. CDR3 sequence (DNA): TGTGCCAGCTCACCATTGGTCAGAGGGACCACTGAAGCTTTCTTT. Encoded protein: CASSPLVRGTTEAFF.

CDR3 sequence: CASSYSVTGRNTEAFF. The CDR3 coding sequence is TGTGCCAGCAGTTACTCGGTTACAGGGCGGAACACTGAAGCTTTCTTT. This rearrangement joins TRBV6-5 to TRBJ1-1; possible D gene TRBD1, 6 bases. CDR1 and CDR2 (germline): MNHEY, SVGAGI. The V end lost 0 bases, the J end lost 1 base, and 12 bases lay between the germline ends. The CDR3 is 16 amino acids.

V and J are TRBV19 and TRBJ1-2; D gene unclear. V was cut by 4 bases and J by 8 bases, with 11 bases left in between. The CDR3 consists of 12 residues. Looked up from germline, CDR1 is LNHDA and CDR2 is SQIVND (reference sequence). CDR3 sequence (DNA): TGTGCCAGTAGTACCGGGGTTGGCGGCTACACCTTC. Its protein product is CASSTGVGGYTF.

For this clone: Being one base from a much bigger clone, this may be a read error. The same CDR3 is also encoded by other DNA sequences in this sample. J is TRBJ2-7 and V is TRBV7-2; perhaps D is TRBD1 or TRBD2 (5 bases each). Germline-derived CDR1 and CDR2 are SGHTA and FQGNSA. The CDR3 spans 14 residues. The V gene lost 4 bases and the J gene lost 1 base, with 11 bases spanning the gap. This CDR3 is CASSSRDGSYEQYF. The DNA for the CDR3 is TGTGCCAGCAGCTCCCGGGACGGGTCCTACGAGCAGTACTTC.

The chain recombines TRBV5-4 with TRBJ2-1; D possibly corresponds to TRBD2 (6 bases). With 0 bases removed from V and 1 base from J, the gap between germline ends came to 11 bases. The germline gives CDR1 SGHNT, CDR2 YYREEE (reference sequence). The CDR3 spans 16 residues. CDR3 bases: TGTGCCAGCAGCTTGGCGGGGAGGCGGTCCTACAATGAGCAGTTCTTC. Translation gives CASSLAGRRSYNEQFF.

The table lists this clone with a count of one. A read error is likely here: a far larger clone is one base away. Other DNA sequences from this sample encode an identical CDR3 as well. This sequence joins TRBV18 and TRBJ1-1, with D tentatively TRBD1 (6 bases). This CDR3 has 18 amino acids. CDR1 and CDR2 (germline): KGHSH, LQKENI. The CDR3 here is CASSPSGGPEGPNTEAFF. The DNA for the CDR3 is TGTGCCAGCTCACCCTCCGGGGGGCCCGAGGGACCGAACACCGAAGCTTTCTTT.